Shown below are 16 T cell receptor beta chains from a single sample sequenced in a study of T cell responses to AZD1222 COVID-19 vaccine. Libraries were prepared by immunoSEQ multiplex PCR; TCRdb keeps only in-frame clonotypes and omits some of them. The table shows more than 90,000 clones, with about 88% occurring only once. Specimen: peripheral blood, collected 28 days after the second AZD1222 dose. The receptors stem from an adult who received the AZD1222 COVID-19 vaccine.

This chain uses TRBV4-1 with TRBJ2-5; TRBD2 aligns across 9 bases. The CDR3 sequence is 14 residues long. The trim removed 11 bases at V and 2 bases at J, leaving 9 bases unmatched. Germline V gene data show CDR1 as MGHRA and CDR2 as YSYEKL. In DNA form, the CDR3 reads TGCGCCTCTTCGGCGGGAGGGAGTCAAGAGACCCAGTACTTC. Amino acids: CASSAGGSQETQYF.

V gene TRBV4-1 combines with J gene TRBJ2-3; tentatively, D is TRBD1 or TRBD2 (5 bases each). CDR3 length: 16 residues. The germline V gene has CDR1 MGHRA and CDR2 YSYEKL. V was cut by 1 base and J by 4 bases, with 15 bases left in between. CDR3 sequence reads: CASSQGYGAQADTQYF. CDR3 DNA: TGCGCCAGCAGCCAAGGGTACGGGGCCCAGGCAGATACGCAGTATTTT.

The sample holds one count of this clone. The CDR3: CASSFGTASNQPQHF. The CDR3 DNA is TGTGCCAGCAGCTTCGGGACAGCGAGCAATCAGCCCCAGCATTTT. This chain links TRBV5-4 with TRBJ1-5; 7 positions match TRBD1. With 2 bases clipped from V and 1 base from J, the junction kept 3 bases outside the gene matches. CDR1 and CDR2 (germline): SGHNT, YYREEE (reference sequence). The CDR3 contains 15 residues. Complete variable domain (other parts from reference TRBV5-4 and TRBJ1-5): ETGVTQSPTHLIKTRGQQVTLRCSSQSGHNTVSWYQQALGQGPQFIFQYYREEENGRGNFPPRFSGLQFPNYSSELNVNALELDDSALYLCASSFGTASNQPQHFGDGTRLSIL.

The rearrangement joins TRBV4-1 to TRBJ2-2; 9 nucleotides align to TRBD1. CDR3 length: 15 amino acids. With 4 bases clipped from V and 1 base from J, the junction kept 1 base outside the gene matches. Germline assignment: CDR1 MGHRA and CDR2 YSYEKL. For the CDR3, the DNA is TGCGCCAGCAGCCGGGGACAGGGGAACACCGGGGAGCTGTTTTTT. Its protein product is CASSRGQGNTGELFF.

The gene calls are TRBV7-8 and TRBJ2-5; TRBD1 matches at 9 bases. The V gene's germline CDR1 is SGHVS and CDR2 FQNEAQ. The length of the CDR3 is 17 residues. Trimming cost V 2 bases and J 0 bases; bases outside gene matches: 7. The CDR3: CASSLSRTGDNQETQYF. The CDR3 nucleotides read TGTGCCAGCAGCTTATCGAGGACAGGGGACAACCAAGAGACCCAGTACTTC.

The V and J genes are TRBV5-1 and TRBJ1-1; 9 nucleotides match TRBD1. Trimming removed 4 bases from V and 4 bases from J; junction bases left unmatched: 8. The CDR3 consists of 15 residues. CDR1 is SGHRS, CDR2 YFSETQ, per germline. As DNA, the CDR3 is TGCGCCAGCAGCGGCGTACAGGGGGCTTTCACTGAAGCTTTCTTT. Its translation: CASSGVQGAFTEAFF.

This chain's CDR3 is CASSSGGTSGRSTDTQYF. The CDR3 DNA reads TGTGCCAGCAGTTCAGGGGGGACTAGCGGGAGAAGCACAGATACGCAGTATTTT. V and J are TRBV28 and TRBJ2-3; TRBD2 aligns across 14 bases. Germline V CDR1 and CDR2: MDHEN, SYDVKM. The CDR3 is 18 amino acids. Losses at the gene ends were 4 bases for V and 0 bases for J; bases not matched to a gene: 6.

The chain carries TRBV5-6 and TRBJ2-5; possible D gene TRBD1, 6 bases. This CDR3 region has 16 residues. Trimming removed 3 bases from V and 2 bases from J, with 17 bases in between. Germline assignment: CDR1 SGHDT and CDR2 YYEEEE. For the CDR3, the DNA is TGTGCCAGCAGCTCATACGGACAGACCATTCAAGAGACCCAGTACTTC. Residues: CASSSYGQTIQETQYF.

The J gene is TRBJ2-7, the V gene TRBV7-6; 8 nucleotides match TRBD1. Germline assignment: CDR1 SGHVS and CDR2 FNYEAQ. Unmatched junction bases numbered 9, after V lost 6 bases and J lost 2 bases. The CDR3 covers 15 residues. CDR3 nucleotides: TGTGCCAGCAGGAAAACAGGGGGTTCGGCCTACGAGCAGTACTTC. The encoded protein is CASRKTGGSAYEQYF.

This chain joins TRBV19 and TRBJ1-1; no clear D gene. Germline V gene lookup returns CDR1 LNHDA and CDR2 SQIVND (reference sequence). Trimming removed 5 bases from V and 1 base from J, with 14 bases in between. The length of the CDR3 is 15 residues. The CDR3 here is CASSLASDANTEAFF. CDR3 bases: TGTGCCAGTAGTCTAGCCTCCGATGCGAACACTGAAGCTTTCTTT.

This chain uses TRBV14 with TRBJ1-1; D is ambiguous. Germline CDR1 SGHDN, CDR2 FVKESK. V was cut by 4 bases and J by 6 bases, with 15 bases left in between. The CDR3 runs 14 residues. The CDR3, as DNA: TGTGCCAGCAGCCCTTCGTACCAGAGACCTGAAGCTTTCTTT. As protein: CASSPSYQRPEAFF.

The chain couples TRBV9 to TRBJ2-3; 7 bases are a match to TRBD2. The J segment lost 4 bases and the V segment lost 3 bases, leaving 8 bases of the junction unmatched. The CDR3 consists of 15 residues. The germline V gene encodes CDR1 SGDLS and CDR2 YYNGEE. CDR3: CASSASGGGADTQYF. CDR3 in DNA: TGTGCCAGCAGCGCTTCGGGGGGTGGTGCAGATACGCAGTATTTT.

This clone was picked up a small number of times. The V gene is TRBV10-3, the J gene TRBJ2-7; D is unresolved. V lost 4 bases to trimming and J lost 2 bases, with 3 bases between them. CDR3 length: 11 amino acids. Germline CDR1 and CDR2: ENHRY and SYGVKD. The CDR3 nucleotides read TGTGCCATCAGTGGGACCTACGAGCAGTACTTC. It yields the protein CAISGTYEQYF.

The chain employs TRBV6-5 and TRBJ1-5; D not resolved. This CDR3 contains 15 residues. The ends were cut back, 6 bases at V and 5 bases at J, with 17 bases in the middle. Germline loops: CDR1 MNHEY, CDR2 SVGAGI. CDR3 protein: CASRWEGGSDQPQHF. In nucleotides, the CDR3 is TGTGCCAGCAGATGGGAGGGTGGATCGGATCAGCCCCAGCATTTT.

This clone was observed a few times. The chain recombines TRBV5-1 with TRBJ1-1; D is undetermined. CDR3 length: 14 residues. The V end was cut by 2 bases, the J end by 6 bases, with 14 bases between. Germline V gene data show CDR1 as SGHRS and CDR2 as YFSETQ. The CDR3: CASSFEGGRAEAFF. In nucleotides, the CDR3 is TGCGCCAGCAGCTTTGAAGGCGGGCGGGCTGAAGCTTTCTTT.

On this clone: The missing conserved phenylalanine or tryptophan at the end of this CDR3 makes a read error likely. It is unclear where the CDR3 begins or ends on the DNA, so no DNA is shown, and the CDR3 is as TCRdb lists it. This CDR3 reads CASDVERWG. This sequence joins TRBV28 and TRBJ1-6. Germline V lookup: CDR1 MDHEN, CDR2 SYDVKM. From its first to its last residue, the CDR3 has 9 amino acids.